This T cell receptor (beta chain) was recovered during a study of T cell responses to AZD1222 COVID-19 vaccine. Study-wide points: Seropositive AZD1222 recipients at baseline numbered only 6 or 7. White British people made up most donors, females outnumbered males, and clonal diversity was possibly underestimated. Among spike-specific TCRs, nearly half reportedly target unmutated variant regions.

With respect to this clone: Its antigen remains unidentified.

Germline V CDR1 and CDR2: MNHEY, SVGEGT. V lost 2 bases, J lost 9 bases, and 20 bases lay in between. The CDR3 is 16 amino acids. The assay was immunoSEQ multiplex PCR, and TCRdb's table has in-frame clones only and misses some. The sample comprises 140,000 or so clones, approximately 90% of which are singletons, and roughly 1.8% rests with the top ten. The receptor was derived from an adult who received the AZD1222 COVID-19 vaccine. The material was peripheral blood, obtained 28 days after the second AZD1222 dose. The J gene is TRBJ1-5, the V gene TRBV6-2 or TRBV6-3; D possibly corresponds to TRBD1 (5 bases). CDR3 in amino acids: CASSYPLRGSYWPQHF. The CDR3, as DNA: TGTGCCAGCAGTTACCCCCTTCGGGGCTCGTATTGGCCCCAGCATTTT.